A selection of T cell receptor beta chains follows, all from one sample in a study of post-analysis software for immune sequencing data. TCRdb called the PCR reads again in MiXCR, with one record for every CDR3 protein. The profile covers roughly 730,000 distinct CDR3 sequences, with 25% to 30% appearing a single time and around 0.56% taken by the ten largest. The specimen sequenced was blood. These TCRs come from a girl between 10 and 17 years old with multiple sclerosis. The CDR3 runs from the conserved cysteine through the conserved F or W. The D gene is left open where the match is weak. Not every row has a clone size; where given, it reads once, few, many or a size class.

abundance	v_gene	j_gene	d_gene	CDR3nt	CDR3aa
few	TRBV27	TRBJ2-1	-	TGTGCCAGCAGTAGTAGCGGAGAGTACAATGAGCAGTTCTTC	CASSSSGEYNEQFF
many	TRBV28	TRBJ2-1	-	TGTGCCAGCAGTTCCAGGGAGCAGTTCTTC	CASSSREQFF
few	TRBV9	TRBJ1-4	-	TGTGCCAGCAGCCCAGCCCCGCAGGGCGCTGAAAAACTGTTTTTT	CASSPAPQGAEKLFF
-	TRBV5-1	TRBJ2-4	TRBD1	TGCGCCAGCAGCGCAGGGGGCCACATTCAGTACTTC	CASSAGGHIQYF
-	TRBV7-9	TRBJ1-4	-	TGTGCCAGCAGCCCAGCTATGATGGTCGACAGCCTTAATGAAAAACTGTTTTTT	CASSPAMMVDSLNEKLFF
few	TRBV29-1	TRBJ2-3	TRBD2	TGCAGCGTTGAAGCGGCGCTAGCGGGAGTTGGGCCAGATACGCAGTATTTT	CSVEAALAGVGPDTQYF
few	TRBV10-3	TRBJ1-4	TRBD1	TGTGCCATCAGTAGCAGGGGGCATGGGACTAATGAAAAACTGTTTTTT	CAISSRGHGTNEKLFF
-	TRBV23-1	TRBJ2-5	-	TGCGCCAGCAGTCAAGAGCCGGCTAGCCCTGCTTCTTACGAGACCCAGTACTTC	CASSQEPASPASYETQYF
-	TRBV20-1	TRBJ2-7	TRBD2	TGCAGTGCTAGATCCGGGACTAGCGGGAGGGCCTACGAGCAGTACTTC	CSARSGTSGRAYEQYF
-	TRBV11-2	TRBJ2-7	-	TGTGCCACCCAACACCCGAGAACTTCCTACGAGCAGTACTTC	CATQHPRTSYEQYF
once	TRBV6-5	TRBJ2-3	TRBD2	TGTGCCAACAGTTACTCTACTAGGACGGGGACTAGCGGGAGCCCTAGCACAGATACGCAGTATTTT	CANSYSTRTGTSGSPSTDTQYF
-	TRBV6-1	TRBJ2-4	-	TGTGCCAGCAGTGCCTTTACAGGGATAGGGGTCAACATTCAGTACTTC	CASSAFTGIGVNIQYF
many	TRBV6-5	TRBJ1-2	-	TGTGCCAGCAGTCCCCCGGGAGGGCACTATGGCTACACCTTC	CASSPPGGHYGYTF
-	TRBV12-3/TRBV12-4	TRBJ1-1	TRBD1	TGTGCCAGCAGTACAGGGGGCGGATTTGGGGGCACTGAAGCTTTCTTT	CASSTGGGFGGTEAFF
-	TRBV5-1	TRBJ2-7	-	TGCGCCAGCAGCCCCAGGGTACCCCCCGACGAGCAGTACTTC	CASSPRVPPDEQYF
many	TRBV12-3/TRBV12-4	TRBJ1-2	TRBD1	TGTGCCAGCAGTTTGGGGACAGGGGGCAACTATGGCTACACCTTC	CASSLGTGGNYGYTF
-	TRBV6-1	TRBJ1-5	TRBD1	TGTGCCAGCAGTGGGGACAGCCGGAAGCCCCAGCATTTT	CASSGDSRKPQHF